Presented here are 6 T cell receptor beta chains from one specimen sequenced in a study of shared clonotypes between healthy human individuals. Sequencing used immunoSEQ multiplex PCR; TCRdb keeps in-frame clones, though not all of them. The table lists over 2 million clones, around 96% of them singletons, with approximately 1.2% in the top ten. The naive CD8 population came from CD45RO-negative cells selected for CCR7, without terminally differentiated effector memory CD45RA+ cells. The specimen sequenced was naive CD8+ T cells sorted from blood. The receptors come from a young man in good health.

The chain has TRBV13 and TRBJ1-3; 7 bases are a match to TRBD1. There are 14 residues in the CDR3. Germline trimming cut 6 bases from V and 2 bases from J; bases unmatched to any gene: 4. Germline CDR1 PRHDT, CDR2 FYEKMQ (reference sequence). The CDR3 DNA follows: TGTGCCAGCAGAATGACAGGGCCTGGAAACACCATATATTTT. It yields the protein CASRMTGPGNTIYF. Together with reference TRBV13 and TRBJ1-3, the CDR3 gives the full variable domain: AAGVIQSPRHLIKEKRETATLKCYPIPRHDTVYWYQQGPGQDPQFLISFYEKMQSDKGSIPDRFSAQQFSDYHSELNMSSLELGDSALYFCASRMTGPGNTIYFGEGSWLTVV.

V usage is TRBV6-5 and J usage is TRBJ2-1; 8 positions agree with TRBD2. Germline CDR1 is MNHEY and CDR2 is SVGAGI. The CDR3 runs to 15 residues. J was trimmed by 8 bases and V by 0 bases; bases with no gene match: 6. CDR3 protein: CASSYSSGSLDEQFF. CDR3 nucleotides: TGTGCCAGCAGTTACTCGAGCGGGAGTCTGGATGAGCAGTTCTTC.

The J gene is TRBJ1-6, the V gene TRBV9; D remains unclear. V was clipped by 0 bases and J by 5 bases, with 12 bases between them. This CDR3 is built from 16 residues. Germline-derived CDR1 and CDR2 are SGDLS and YYNGEE. CDR3 in amino acids: CASSVDPGQHNSPLHF. DNA for the CDR3: TGTGCCAGCAGCGTAGATCCGGGTCAGCATAATTCACCCCTCCACTTT.

J is TRBJ1-3 and V is TRBV4-1; D not certain. The CDR3 spans 16 residues. Germline CDR1 MGHRA, CDR2 YSYEKL. Trimming pared 0 bases from V and 3 bases from J, leaving 12 bases between. The CDR3, as DNA: TGCGCCAGCAGCCAAGAAACGGATCCTGGTGGAAACACCATATATTTT. It is translated as CASSQETDPGGNTIYF.

This clone has a handful of counts. Other DNA sequences from this sample encode an identical CDR3 as well. The chain couples TRBV27 to TRBJ2-7, with 13 bases fitting TRBD2. V shed 4 bases, J shed 4 bases, and the junction held 1 base outside the gene matches. The CDR3 totals 14 residues. Germline lookup yields CDR1 MNHEY and CDR2 SMNVEV (reference sequence). CDR3: CASSWTSGSYEQYF. As DNA, the CDR3 is TGTGCCAGCAGTTGGACTAGCGGGAGTTACGAGCAGTACTTC.

This chain connects TRBV30 to TRBJ2-7; D gene uncertain. The CDR3 length is 14 residues. The germline CDR1 and CDR2 sequences are GTSNPN and SVGIG (reference sequence). V was trimmed by 3 bases and J by 2 bases, leaving 14 bases between them. Here the CDR3 reads CAWSAGAGAYEQYF. The CDR3 bases are TGTGCCTGGAGCGCCGGTGCAGGAGCCTACGAGCAGTACTTC.